This TCR beta chain came from a study of T cells in Graves' hyperthyroidism and ophthalmopathy. Study conclusions and caveats: Most thyroid clonotypes expanded above 0.001 were also detected in blood. Ophthalmopathy, as predicted by the model, came a median 6.5 months after the prediction. From stable hyperthyroidism, ophthalmopathy was separated by a 13 V-J model.

Cells are PBMCs isolated from around 10 ml of fresh blood. This clonotype was observed many times. As yet, its antigen is unknown. TCR beta CDR3 regions were amplified from RNA transcripts. A set of HTBI primers served as the primers for a first-round RT-PCR of the TCR CDR3. TCRdb re-derived calls from the multiplex PCR reads in MiXCR, one entry per CDR3 protein. The repertoire holds about 560,000 distinct CDR3 sequences, roughly a sixth seen once, with under 20% in the top ten. The V end lost 8 bases, the J end lost 6 bases, and 10 bases lay between the germline ends. CDR1 is KGHSH, CDR2 LQKENI, per germline. The length of the CDR3 is 11 residues.

What was sequenced was blood. The sequence was collected from a woman under 30 with Graves' hyperthyroidism. V gene TRBV18 combines with J gene TRBJ1-1; no definite D call. CDR3 nucleotide sequence: TGTGCCAGCAGTCCGGTTCCTGAAGCTTTCTTT. Amino acid sequence: CASSPVPEAFF.